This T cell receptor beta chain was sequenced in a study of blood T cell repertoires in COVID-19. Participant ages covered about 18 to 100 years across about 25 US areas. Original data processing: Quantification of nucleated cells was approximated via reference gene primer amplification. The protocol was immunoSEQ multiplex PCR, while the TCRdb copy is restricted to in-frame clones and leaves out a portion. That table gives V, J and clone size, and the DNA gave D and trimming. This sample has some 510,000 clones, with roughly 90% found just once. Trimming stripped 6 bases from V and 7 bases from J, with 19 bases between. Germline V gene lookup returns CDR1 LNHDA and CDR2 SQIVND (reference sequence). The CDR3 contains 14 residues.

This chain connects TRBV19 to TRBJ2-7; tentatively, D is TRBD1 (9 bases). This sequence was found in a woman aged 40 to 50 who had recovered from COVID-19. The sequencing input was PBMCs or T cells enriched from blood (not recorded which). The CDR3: CASRRGDRDGEQYF. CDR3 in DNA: TGTGCCAGTAGGCGGGGGGACAGGGACGGGGAGCAGTACTTC.